This T cell receptor (beta chain) derives from a study of T cells in Graves' hyperthyroidism and ophthalmopathy (dated by TCRdb to the late 2010s). Broadly, across the study: Peripheral blood samples were taken at initial diagnosis, before any treatment was given. To identify distinguishing TCR V-J signatures, a discovery cohort of 90 to 100 patients was used, comprising 43 with Graves' ophthalmopathy and 57 with stable Graves' hyperthyroidism. Prospective prediction of ophthalmopathy was tested in an independent validation cohort consisting of 18 hyperthyroidism patients and about 17 patients who later progressed to ophthalmopathy. For training and testing, the 100 or so patients in the discovery cohort were randomly divided in a 7:3 ratio. Thyroid tissue and blood T-cell repertoires from six or seven Graves' hyperthyroidism patients were also compared in the study. After blood sampling, hyperthyroidism patients were treated with methimazole at a starting dose of 30 mg daily, and ophthalmopathy patients were treated with high-dose intravenous methylprednisolone. The paper describes TCR Vbeta CDR3 sequencing of about 140 peripheral blood samples, made up of approximately 40 ophthalmopathy patients, roughly 80 hyperthyroidism patients and 17 progressor patients.

The research as a whole found: A model built on a 13 V-J signature distinguished ophthalmopathy from stable hyperthyroidism, reaching 85% to 90% sensitivity and 81% to 83% specificity in cross-validation and 80%/75% in testing. In validation, the model predicted progression to ophthalmopathy with over 65% sensitivity and approximately 72% specificity, a median of approximately 6.7 months before onset. Sample size was not statistically predetermined, and investigators were not blinded to group allocation. Most expanded thyroid clonotypes (frequency above 0.001) were also found in blood, which suggests that blood repertoires may mirror thyroid immune responses.

Graves' hyperthyroidism was defined as stable when no progression to ophthalmopathy occurred over 18 months of follow-up. Hyperthyroidism patients were aged 18 to 65 years and newly diagnosed, with disease duration of less than 2 months. Patients with uncontrolled infections, other autoimmune diseases, pregnancy or lactation were excluded. Clinical symptoms, serum thyroxine and TRAb, thyroid ultrasound, and orbital computed tomography formed the basis for the diagnoses. PBMCs were isolated from about 10 ml of fresh peripheral blood by Ficoll-Paque density gradient centrifugation. Trizol reagent was used to extract total RNA, and RNA quality was then checked on an Agilent 2100 Bioanalyzer. TCR beta CDR3 regions were amplified from RNA transcripts. A first-round RT-PCR of the TCR CDR3 used the HTBI primer set with the Qiagen OneStep RT-PCR kit. Libraries were constructed in a second round of multiplex PCR, after which size selection and purification were carried out. Sequencing of the libraries was done on an Illumina HiSeq2000 using paired-end 100 bp reads. In the paper's pipeline: SOAPnuke was used to process the raw data, throwing out any read that contained adapters or uncalled bases, had a mean Phred below 15, or lacked an exact constant-primer or identifier match. COPE v1.2.5 was used to merge the high-quality paired reads, and each unique nucleotide sequence was defined as a clonotype. MiTCR v1.1 was used to align the clonotypes against IMGT TRBV, TRBD and TRBJ reference segments. The analysis included only V-J combinations with a frequency above 0.0001, which together covered around 99% of the repertoires. A TCS score was defined as the ratio of F50 (clonal expansion) to E x V (chaos), with BLOSUM62-based TCRdist applied between CDR3 peptides within each V-J. Welch's t-statistics and random forest reduced roughly 530 V-J features to 10 to 15, which were used in a naive Bayes classifier (R e1071). TCRdb reprocessed the public reads (quality trimming at Q25 with fastp, clone calling with MiXCR) and kept in-frame beta chains. Each CDR3 protein appears once, grouped with its most common genes and DNA. These V and J calls derive from TCRdb rather than the authors' analysis. The sample profile shows 100,000 to 140,000 distinct CDR3 sequences; about a sixth of them were found once. The ten largest make up roughly 40% of the sample.

The cysteine opens and the phenylalanine closes a CDR3 of 12 amino acids. The entry retains the CDR3 DNA only, 36 bases that are in frame from base 1. Per the germline V gene, SNHLY is the CDR1 and FYNNEI is the CDR2. V trim: 7 bases; J trim: 4 bases; unmatched bases: 1. This clonotype was picked up many times. This clone's antigen is unknown. The sample holds no much larger clone one base away, and base qualities are not on file. The chain links TRBV2 with TRBJ1-5; 7 bases in between match TRBD1. Specimen: blood. This TCR came from a woman between 50 and 59 years old with Graves' hyperthyroidism. Here the CDR3 is given as CASTTGNQPQHF. In nucleotide form, the sequence is TGTGCCAGCACGACAGGGAATCAGCCCCAGCATTTT.